This T cell receptor (beta chain) stems from a study of shared clonotypes between healthy human individuals. Amplification in unsorted PBMC replicate PCRs started from around 330 ng DNA, which equals around 31,000 T cell genomes. Authors' processing steps: From ImmunoSEQ came sequences covering only the junction and carrying no quality scores, so filtering differed. Here immunoSEQ multiplex PCR was the method, and the copy in TCRdb shows in-frame clones only, minus some. That table furnishes V, J and clone size, whereas the DNA furnished D and trimming. Here the sample spans 450,000 to 650,000 clones, roughly 79% being singletons. The CDR3 totals 15 residues. The V segment lost 6 bases and the J segment 4 bases; nucleotides outside the gene matches: 11. From germline, CDR1 is SGHRS and CDR2 YFSETQ. This clone has a handful of counts. The donors were all Caucasian adults (living in Nashville, Tennessee).

The gene calls are TRBV5-1 and TRBJ2-5; 8 bases agree with TRBD2. This receptor was obtained from a woman aged 40 to 50 in good health. Some clones in this sample may be carry-over from other donors' samples. Sequenced material: PBMCs. The chain's CDR3 is CASTGGGPSGETQYF. Written as DNA, the CDR3 is TGCGCCAGCACCGGGGGGGGCCCGAGTGGAGAGACCCAGTACTTC.